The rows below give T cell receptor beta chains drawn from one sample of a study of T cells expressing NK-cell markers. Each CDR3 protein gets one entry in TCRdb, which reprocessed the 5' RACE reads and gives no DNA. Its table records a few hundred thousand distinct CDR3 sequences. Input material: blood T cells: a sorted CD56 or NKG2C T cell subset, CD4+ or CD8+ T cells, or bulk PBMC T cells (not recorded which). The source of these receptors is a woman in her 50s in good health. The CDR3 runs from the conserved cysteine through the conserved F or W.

CDR3aa: CAISERTSGSSEQFF; v_gene: TRBV10-3; j_gene: TRBJ2-1
CDR3aa: CASSPEILGDEQFF; v_gene: TRBV5-1; j_gene: TRBJ2-1
CDR3aa: CASSMRDPVLTGELFF; v_gene: TRBV19; j_gene: TRBJ2-2
CDR3aa: CSASLVLQETQYF; v_gene: TRBV20-1; j_gene: TRBJ2-5
CDR3aa: CASSFNLDSSYNEQFF; v_gene: TRBV12-3/TRBV12-4; j_gene: TRBJ2-1
CDR3aa: CARRDRRQETQYF; v_gene: TRBV2; j_gene: TRBJ2-5
CDR3aa: CSVYLGGAGAAGTQYF; v_gene: TRBV29-1; j_gene: TRBJ2-5
CDR3aa: CASSLTPGLAGGWQFF; v_gene: TRBV5-1; j_gene: TRBJ2-1
CDR3aa: CASSPGGRELFF; v_gene: TRBV6-1; j_gene: TRBJ2-2
CDR3aa: CASSQEPSGASSYNEQFF; v_gene: TRBV4-1; j_gene: TRBJ2-1
CDR3aa: CASSGPLAGTGELFF; v_gene: TRBV6-1; j_gene: TRBJ2-2
CDR3aa: CAMQGADGYTF; v_gene: TRBV7-9; j_gene: TRBJ1-2
CDR3aa: CASSGSGLGGNQPQHF; v_gene: TRBV2; j_gene: TRBJ1-5
CDR3aa: CATSRDGQGNTDTQYF; v_gene: TRBV15; j_gene: TRBJ2-3
CDR3aa: CSASIYRREGEAFF; v_gene: TRBV20-1; j_gene: TRBJ1-1
CDR3aa: CASRQLMNTEAFF; v_gene: TRBV2; j_gene: TRBJ1-1
CDR3aa: CSARDGVRQRIQETQYF; v_gene: TRBV20-1; j_gene: TRBJ2-5
CDR3aa: CASSQALAARYYEQYF; v_gene: TRBV3-1; j_gene: TRBJ2-7
CDR3aa: CASSFGGATLGEQYF; v_gene: TRBV5-1; j_gene: TRBJ2-7
CDR3aa: CASSRTGAGGGYYNEQFF; v_gene: TRBV4-1; j_gene: TRBJ2-1
CDR3aa: CASSLQLAGANEQFF; v_gene: TRBV5-4; j_gene: TRBJ2-1
CDR3aa: CASSRTGSTTEAFF; v_gene: TRBV12-3/TRBV12-4; j_gene: TRBJ1-1
CDR3aa: CSVEVQGGWSMNTEAFF; v_gene: TRBV29-1; j_gene: TRBJ1-1
CDR3aa: CASSSPYRGTEAFF; v_gene: TRBV5-1; j_gene: TRBJ1-1
CDR3aa: CASSQYTDTQYF; v_gene: TRBV14; j_gene: TRBJ2-3
CDR3aa: CASSPDRGSAEQFF; v_gene: TRBV19; j_gene: TRBJ2-1
CDR3aa: CASRAGAVNTGELFF; v_gene: TRBV27; j_gene: TRBJ2-2
CDR3aa: CSARVRTSGRSEQFF; v_gene: TRBV20-1; j_gene: TRBJ2-1
CDR3aa: CASKALISSYEQYF; v_gene: TRBV11-3; j_gene: TRBJ2-7
CDR3aa: CASRRLLALNEQFF; v_gene: TRBV13; j_gene: TRBJ2-1
CDR3aa: CASSSCTDTQYF; v_gene: TRBV7-4; j_gene: TRBJ2-3
CDR3aa: CASSQTSGRYTDTQYF; v_gene: TRBV27; j_gene: TRBJ2-3
CDR3aa: CASRLVPQRTFF; v_gene: TRBV6-1; j_gene: TRBJ1-1
CDR3aa: CASSSPRLAGGSYNEQFF; v_gene: TRBV5-1; j_gene: TRBJ2-1
CDR3aa: CASSLASGAGQFF; v_gene: TRBV7-9; j_gene: TRBJ2-1
CDR3aa: CSARDGGTAEDEQFF; v_gene: TRBV20-1; j_gene: TRBJ2-1
CDR3aa: CSVTQGDTQYF; v_gene: TRBV20-1; j_gene: TRBJ2-3
CDR3aa: CAWSSTGIGETQYF; v_gene: TRBV30; j_gene: TRBJ2-5
CDR3aa: CASRDGLAGLKRETQYF; v_gene: TRBV6-1; j_gene: TRBJ2-5
CDR3aa: CSAPLLAGRDEQFF; v_gene: TRBV20-1; j_gene: TRBJ2-1
CDR3aa: CSARPGTSGFSYEQYF; v_gene: TRBV20-1; j_gene: TRBJ2-7
CDR3aa: CSARAGLAGRVPNEQFF; v_gene: TRBV20-1; j_gene: TRBJ2-1
CDR3aa: CASSLVWGAQITEAFF; v_gene: TRBV11-2; j_gene: TRBJ1-1
CDR3aa: CASSRLAGTGELFF; v_gene: TRBV12-3/TRBV12-4; j_gene: TRBJ2-2
CDR3aa: CASKGGVGDTQYF; v_gene: TRBV6-6; j_gene: TRBJ2-3
CDR3aa: CSALGRNLAFF; v_gene: TRBV20-1; j_gene: TRBJ1-1
CDR3aa: CASSDNSASEIIAKNIQYF; v_gene: TRBV12-3/TRBV12-4; j_gene: TRBJ2-4
CDR3aa: CASSRTGREREKLFF; v_gene: TRBV6-6; j_gene: TRBJ1-4
CDR3aa: CASSLGTGKNIQYF; v_gene: TRBV12-3/TRBV12-4; j_gene: TRBJ2-4
CDR3aa: CATSDVDRSSTDTQYF; v_gene: TRBV24-1; j_gene: TRBJ2-3
CDR3aa: CASGLVIPGAEAFF; v_gene: TRBV12-5; j_gene: TRBJ1-1